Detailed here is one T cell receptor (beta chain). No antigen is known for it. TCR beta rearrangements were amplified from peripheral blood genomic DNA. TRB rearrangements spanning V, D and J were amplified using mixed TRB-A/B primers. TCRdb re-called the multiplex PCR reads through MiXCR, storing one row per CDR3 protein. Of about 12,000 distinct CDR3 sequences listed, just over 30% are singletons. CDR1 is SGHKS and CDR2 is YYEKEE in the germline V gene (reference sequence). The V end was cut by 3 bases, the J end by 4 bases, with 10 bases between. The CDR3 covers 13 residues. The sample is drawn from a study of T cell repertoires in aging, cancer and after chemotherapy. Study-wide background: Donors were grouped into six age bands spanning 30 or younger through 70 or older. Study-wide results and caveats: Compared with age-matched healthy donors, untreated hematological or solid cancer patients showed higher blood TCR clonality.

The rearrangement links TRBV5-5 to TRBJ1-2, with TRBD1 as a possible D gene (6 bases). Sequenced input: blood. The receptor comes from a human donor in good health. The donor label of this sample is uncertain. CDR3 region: CASSSGQSYGYTF. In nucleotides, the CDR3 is TGTGCCAGCAGCTCTGGACAGAGCTATGGCTACACCTTC.